These T cell receptor beta chains were read from a single sample in a study of cytomegalovirus exposure and HLA in healthy donors. Only in-frame clones appear in the TCRdb table, and some are missing; sequencing was by immunoSEQ multiplex PCR. This repertoire shows tens of thousands of clones, around 8% found once; its top ten account for about 2.5%. The sequenced sample was PBMCs. Receptors originate from a man aged 50 or older in good health and CMV-seronegative. CDR3s include the opening cysteine and the closing phenylalanine or tryptophan. D genes are given only for firm matches. Rows may omit the clone size; those that give it use once, few, many or a size class.

clone_size,j_call,v_call,cdr3_length,d_call,cdr3_aa,cdr3_nt
few,TRBJ1-5,TRBV2,14,.,CASSSAATRQPQHF,TGTGCCAGCAGTTCGGCAGCGACTAGGCAGCCCCAGCATTTT
.,TRBJ2-3,TRBV27,16,.,CASMSLKGARTDTQYF,TGTGCCAGCATGTCCTTGAAAGGGGCCAGAACAGATACGCAGTATTTT
.,TRBJ1-1,TRBV4-2,15,.,CASSQRQEMNTEAFF,TGTGCCAGCAGCCAAAGACAGGAAATGAACACTGAAGCTTTCTTT
.,TRBJ2-3,TRBV9,14,.,CASSAEGSQDTQYF,TGTGCCAGCAGCGCCGAGGGCAGCCAAGATACGCAGTATTTT
.,TRBJ1-5,TRBV7-9,15,.,CASSLGRGANQPQHF,TGTGCCAGCAGCTTAGGCCGGGGGGCCAATCAGCCCCAGCATTTT
few,TRBJ1-1,TRBV5-4,15,.,CASSSGVDMNTEAFF,TGTGCCAGCAGCTCGGGGGTGGATATGAACACTGAAGCTTTCTTT
few,TRBJ2-1,TRBV4-3,15,TRBD2,CASSQGVAGDDEQFF,TGCGCCAGCAGCCAAGGGGTAGCGGGAGACGATGAGCAGTTCTTC
few,TRBJ1-2,TRBV6-1,14,.,CASSEGAGRDVYTF,TGTGCCAGCAGTGAAGGGGCAGGGCGTGATGTCTACACCTTC
.,TRBJ1-1,TRBV29-1,14,.,CSVEGGGAGTEAFF,TGCAGCGTTGAAGGAGGAGGGGCAGGCACTGAAGCTTTCTTT
.,TRBJ2-5,TRBV29-1,15,TRBD1,CSVSPQTGPNTAQHF,TGCAGCGTCTCCCCTCAGACAGGGCCCAACACGGCCCAGCACTTC
.,TRBJ2-3,TRBV19,14,TRBD2,CASSISGGTDTQYF,TGTGCCAGTAGTATTAGCGGGGGCACAGATACGCAGTATTTT
.,TRBJ1-1,TRBV18,15,TRBD1,CASSPTGTGRTEAFF,TGTGCCAGCTCACCGACCGGGACAGGGCGCACTGAAGCTTTCTTT
few,TRBJ1-2,TRBV28,16,.,CASTSPQGSVQDGYTF,TGTGCCAGCACATCCCCTCAGGGGTCGGTTCAGGATGGCTACACCTTC
.,TRBJ2-7,TRBV28,15,TRBD1,CASSPGTVRSYEQYF,TGTGCCAGCAGCCCAGGGACAGTCCGATCCTACGAGCAGTACTTC
few,TRBJ1-2,TRBV6-5,13,.,CATSQGTNYGYTF,TGTGCTACGTCACAGGGCACTAACTATGGCTACACCTTC
.,TRBJ2-2,TRBV19,15,.,CASSNRDTHTGELFF,TGTGCCAGTAGTAACCGGGACACACACACCGGGGAGCTGTTTTTT
.,TRBJ2-7,TRBV6-6,12,.,CASRHTIGEQYF,TGTGCCAGCAGACACACTATCGGGGAGCAGTACTTC
.,TRBJ1-1,TRBV19,15,.,CASSMGGRMNTEAFF,TGTGCCAGTAGTATGGGAGGCCGAATGAACACTGAAGCTTTCTTT
.,TRBJ2-1,TRBV7-8,15,TRBD2,CASSPTSGGVREQFF,TGCGCCAGCAGCCCCACTAGCGGGGGGGTCAGGGAGCAGTTCTTC
.,TRBJ2-7,TRBV4-1,15,.,CASSQDGGETYEQYF,TGCGCCAGCAGCCAAGACGGAGGGGAAACCTACGAGCAGTACTTC
.,TRBJ2-7,TRBV6-5,14,TRBD1,CASSSDRGQYEQYF,TGTGCCAGCAGTTCCGACAGGGGGCAGTACGAGCAGTACTTC
.,TRBJ2-3,TRBV5-1,14,.,CASSLGHPPDTQYF,TGCGCCAGCAGCTTGGGACACCCCCCAGATACGCAGTATTTT
.,TRBJ1-6,TRBV7-3,15,TRBD1,CASSLQGAHNSPLHF,TGTGCCAGCAGCTTACAGGGGGCGCATAATTCACCCCTCCACTTT
.,TRBJ2-1,TRBV7-2,15,TRBD1,CASSLRGQDYNEQFF,TGTGCCAGCAGCTTAAGGGGACAGGATTACAATGAGCAGTTCTTC
few,TRBJ2-5,TRBV5-1,15,TRBD1,CASSIGQVVQETQYF,TGCGCCAGCAGCATCGGACAGGTAGTTCAAGAGACCCAGTACTTC
.,TRBJ1-2,TRBV30,15,.,CAWSVTPSSAYGYTF,TGTGCCTGGAGTGTCACCCCGTCCAGTGCTTATGGCTACACCTTC
few,TRBJ1-6,TRBV2,13,TRBD1,CASSESTRDRGDF,TGTGCCAGCAGTGAAAGTACAAGGGACAGGGGTGACTTT
.,TRBJ2-1,TRBV9,13,.,CASVGSRQGEQFF,TGTGCCAGCGTAGGCTCTAGGCAGGGTGAGCAGTTCTTC
few,TRBJ2-7,TRBV4-3,15,TRBD2,CASSHRTSGRYEQYF,TGCGCCAGCAGCCATAGGACTAGCGGTAGATACGAGCAGTACTTC
.,TRBJ2-6,TRBV7-8,16,.,CASGSHPQGGANVLTF,TGTGCCAGCGGGTCTCACCCACAGGGTGGGGCCAACGTCCTGACTTTC
.,TRBJ1-2,TRBV28,12,.,CASSSLGYGYTF,TGTGCCAGCAGTTCCCTCGGGTATGGCTACACCTTC
.,TRBJ2-2,TRBV10-3,16,TRBD2,CAISPSSGRGAGELFF,TGTGCCATCAGTCCCTCTAGCGGGAGAGGGGCCGGGGAGCTGTTTTTT
few,TRBJ2-3,TRBV28,15,.,CASSRRRRRADTQYF,TGTGCCAGCAGTCGCCGGAGGCGAAGGGCAGATACGCAGTATTTT
.,TRBJ2-3,TRBV29-1,14,.,CSVEDWAGADTQYF,TGCAGCGTTGAAGATTGGGCAGGGGCAGATACGCAGTATTTT
.,TRBJ2-3,TRBV5-1,14,TRBD1,CASSPRQGTDTQYF,TGCGCCAGCAGCCCTCGACAGGGAACAGATACGCAGTATTTT
.,TRBJ1-2,TRBV5-6,16,.,CASSSGGGTLYYGYTF,TGTGCCAGCAGCTCTGGGGGAGGGACACTGTACTATGGCTACACCTTC
.,TRBJ1-1,TRBV5-1,16,TRBD1,CASSPRDRKKATEAFF,TGCGCCAGCAGCCCCAGGGACAGAAAAAAGGCCACTGAAGCTTTCTTT
.,TRBJ2-3,TRBV7-6,15,TRBD1,CASTRTGGLTDTQYF,TGTGCCAGCACCCGGACAGGGGGCCTCACAGATACGCAGTATTTT
.,TRBJ1-4,TRBV18,15,TRBD1,CASSLYKGGEKKLFF,TGTGCCAGCTCACTTTATAAAGGGGGCGAAAAAAAACTGTTTTTT
few,TRBJ2-5,TRBV29-1,14,TRBD2,CSVGQSGGRETQYF,TGCAGCGTCGGACAGAGCGGGGGCCGAGAGACCCAGTACTTC
.,TRBJ1-6,TRBV27,16,TRBD1,CASSLYGTGQNSPLHF,TGTGCCAGCAGTTTATATGGGACAGGGCAAAATTCACCCCTCCACTTT
few,TRBJ2-7,TRBV29-1,10,TRBD1,CSVKGDRGLF,TGCAGCGTTAAAGGGGACAGGGGGCTCTTC
few,TRBJ2-7,TRBV6-5,13,TRBD2,CASSMGGNHEQYF,TGTGCCAGTTCTATGGGGGGGAACCACGAGCAGTACTTC
.,TRBJ2-3,TRBV5-4,15,.,CASSLDRGYTDTQYF,TGTGCCAGCAGCTTGGATCGGGGGTACACAGATACGCAGTATTTT
.,TRBJ1-5,TRBV19,15,TRBD1,CASSFSGTGSQPQHF,TGTGCCAGTAGTTTCTCCGGGACAGGGAGTCAGCCCCAGCATTTT
few,TRBJ1-4,TRBV2,15,TRBD1,CASSEGDRANEKLFF,TGTGCCAGCAGTGAAGGGGACAGAGCTAATGAAAAACTGTTTTTT
few,TRBJ2-1,TRBV9,14,.,CASSVQGSYNEQFF,TGTGCCAGCAGCGTCCAGGGGTCCTACAATGAGCAGTTCTTC
.,TRBJ2-7,TRBV6-1,13,TRBD2,CASSEIPGGEQYF,TGTGCCAGCAGTGAAATCCCGGGGGGGGAGCAGTACTTC
.,TRBJ2-1,TRBV5-4,16,.,CASSLGGTISYNEQFF,TGTGCCAGCAGCTTGGGCGGGACCATATCCTACAATGAGCAGTTCTTC
.,TRBJ2-3,TRBV7-6,15,TRBD2,CASSSSGRGGDTQYF,TGTGCCAGCAGTTCTAGCGGGAGAGGGGGAGATACGCAGTATTTT
few,TRBJ2-3,TRBV9,17,TRBD2,CASSVAGVGREEDTQYF,TGTGCCAGCAGCGTAGCTGGAGTGGGGCGGGAGGAGGATACGCAGTATTTT
few,TRBJ2-7,TRBV2,11,TRBD2,CASSELGREYF,TGTGCCAGCAGTGAACTAGGGAGGGAGTACTTC
few,TRBJ1-1,TRBV5-1,16,.,CASSPRPLDSEVEAFF,TGCGCCAGCAGCCCCAGGCCCCTGGACAGCGAAGTTGAAGCTTTCTTT